This T cell receptor beta chain was found in a study of early T cells in non-severe SARS-CoV-2 infection. General study findings and limits: The matching step, a VDJdb search, favored anti-spike CD8 responses and missed private and CD4 specificities.

This CDR3 contains 19 residues. Germline CDR1 is SGDLS and CDR2 is YYNGEE. Germline trimming cut 0 bases from V and 6 bases from J; bases unmatched to any gene: 18. This clonotype was seen many times. As yet, its antigen is unknown. TCRdb reprocessed the 5' RACE reads with MiXCR, giving one entry per CDR3 protein. The sample contains approximately 35,000 distinct CDR3 sequences, approximately 5% of which appear only once. The sequenced material came from whole blood. The clonotype originates from an adult who was a healthcare worker with PCR-confirmed SARS-CoV-2 infection or an uninfected control (not recorded which). The chain uses TRBV9 and TRBJ2-3; 8 positions agree with TRBD2. The CDR3 sequence: CASSVGVRRLAGFSDTQYF. The CDR3 nucleotides read TGTGCCAGCAGCGTAGGCGTGAGGAGGCTAGCGGGTTTCAGCGATACGCAGTATTTT.